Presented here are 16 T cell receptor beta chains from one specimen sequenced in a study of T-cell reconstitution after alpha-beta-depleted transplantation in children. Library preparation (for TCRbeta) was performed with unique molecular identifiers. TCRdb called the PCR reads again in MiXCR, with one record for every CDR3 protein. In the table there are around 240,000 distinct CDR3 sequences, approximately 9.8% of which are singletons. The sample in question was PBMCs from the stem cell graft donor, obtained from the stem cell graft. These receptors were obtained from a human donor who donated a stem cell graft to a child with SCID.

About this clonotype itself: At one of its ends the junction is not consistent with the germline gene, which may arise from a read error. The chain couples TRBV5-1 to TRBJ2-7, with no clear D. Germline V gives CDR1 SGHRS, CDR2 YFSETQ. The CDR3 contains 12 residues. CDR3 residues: CAGSDTLREQYF. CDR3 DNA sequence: TGCGCCGGCAGCGACACACTGCGCGAGCAGTACTTC.

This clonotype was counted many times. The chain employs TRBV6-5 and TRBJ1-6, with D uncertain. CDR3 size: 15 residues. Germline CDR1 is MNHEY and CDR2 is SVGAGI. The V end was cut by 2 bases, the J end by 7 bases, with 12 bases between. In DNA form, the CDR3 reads TGTGCCAGCAGTTACGCAGAACCCGTCAATTCACCCCTCCACTTT. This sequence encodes CASSYAEPVNSPLHF.

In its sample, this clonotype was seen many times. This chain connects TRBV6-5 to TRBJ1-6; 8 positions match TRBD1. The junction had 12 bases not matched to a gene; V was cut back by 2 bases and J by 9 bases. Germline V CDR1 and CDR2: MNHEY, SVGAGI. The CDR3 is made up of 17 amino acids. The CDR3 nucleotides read TGTGCCAGCAGTTACACGAACAGGGGGGACTTGGGTTCACCCCTCCACTTT. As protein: CASSYTNRGDLGSPLHF.

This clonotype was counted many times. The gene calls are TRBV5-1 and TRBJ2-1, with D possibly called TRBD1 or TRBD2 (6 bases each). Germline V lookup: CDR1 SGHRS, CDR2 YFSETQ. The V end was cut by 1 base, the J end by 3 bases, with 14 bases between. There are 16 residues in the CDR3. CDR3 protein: CASSLPGAGDYNEQFF. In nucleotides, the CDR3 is TGCGCCAGCAGCTTGCCGGGGGCCGGGGACTACAATGAGCAGTTCTTC.

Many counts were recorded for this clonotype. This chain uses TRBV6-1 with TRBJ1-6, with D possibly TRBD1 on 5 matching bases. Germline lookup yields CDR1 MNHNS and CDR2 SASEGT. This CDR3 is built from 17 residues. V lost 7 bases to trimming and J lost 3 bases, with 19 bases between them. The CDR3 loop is CASTGDGANFYNSPLHF. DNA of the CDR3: TGTGCCAGCACCGGGGACGGGGCGAACTTCTATAATTCACCCCTCCACTTT.

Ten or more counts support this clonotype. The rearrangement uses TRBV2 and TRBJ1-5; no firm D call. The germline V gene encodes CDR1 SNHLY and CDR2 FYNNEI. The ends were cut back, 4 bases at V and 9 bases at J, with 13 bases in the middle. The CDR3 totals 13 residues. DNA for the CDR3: TGTGCCAGCAGTGCCCAGCCCCAATCGCCCCAGCATTTT. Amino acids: CASSAQPQSPQHF.

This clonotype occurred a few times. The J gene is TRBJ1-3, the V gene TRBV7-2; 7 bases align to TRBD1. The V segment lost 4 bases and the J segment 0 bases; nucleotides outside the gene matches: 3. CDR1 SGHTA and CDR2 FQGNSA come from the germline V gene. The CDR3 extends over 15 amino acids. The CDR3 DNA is TGTGCCAGCAGCTCGCAGGGGGTCTCTGGAAACACCATATATTTT. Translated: CASSSQGVSGNTIYF.

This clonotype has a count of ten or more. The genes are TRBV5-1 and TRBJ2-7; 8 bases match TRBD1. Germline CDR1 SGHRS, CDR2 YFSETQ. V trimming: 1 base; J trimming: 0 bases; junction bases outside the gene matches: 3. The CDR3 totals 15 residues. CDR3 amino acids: CASSLWTGISYEQYF. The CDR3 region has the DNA TGCGCCAGCAGCTTGTGGACAGGGATCTCCTACGAGCAGTACTTC. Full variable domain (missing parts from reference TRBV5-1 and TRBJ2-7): KAGVTQTPRYLIKTRGQQVTLSCSPISGHRSVSWYQQTPGQGLQFLFEYFSETQRNKGNFPGRFSGRQFSNSRSEMNVSTLELGDSALYLCASSLWTGISYEQYFGPGTRLTVT.

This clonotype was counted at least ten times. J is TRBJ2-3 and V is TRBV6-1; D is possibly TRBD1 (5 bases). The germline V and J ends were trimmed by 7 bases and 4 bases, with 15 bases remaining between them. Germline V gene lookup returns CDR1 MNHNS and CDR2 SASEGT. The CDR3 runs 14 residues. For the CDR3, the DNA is TGTGCCAGCACCAGAAACCGACAGTCAGATACGCAGTATTTT. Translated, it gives CASTRNRQSDTQYF.

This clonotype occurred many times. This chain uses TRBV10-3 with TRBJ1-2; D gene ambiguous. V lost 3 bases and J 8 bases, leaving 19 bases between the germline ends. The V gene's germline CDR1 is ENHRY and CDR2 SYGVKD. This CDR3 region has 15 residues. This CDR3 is CAISDGQDDSEGYTF. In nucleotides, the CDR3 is TGTGCCATCAGTGACGGGCAGGATGACTCGGAGGGCTACACCTTC.

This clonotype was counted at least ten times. The CDR3 region has the DNA TGCGCCAGCAGCTTGGGGACAATTGGACAGCCCCAGCATTTT. Amino acid sequence: CASSLGTIGQPQHF. This chain uses TRBV5-1 with TRBJ1-5; D is perhaps TRBD1 (5 bases). The CDR3 sequence is 14 residues long. Per germline, CDR1 SGHRS and CDR2 YFSETQ. Trimming cost V 0 bases and J 7 bases, with 11 bases left between them.

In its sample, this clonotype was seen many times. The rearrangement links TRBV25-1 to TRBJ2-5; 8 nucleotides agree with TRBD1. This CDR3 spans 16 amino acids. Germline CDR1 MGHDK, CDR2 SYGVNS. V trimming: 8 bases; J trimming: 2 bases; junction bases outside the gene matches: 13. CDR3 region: CASAKGDRGWQETQYF. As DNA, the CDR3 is TGTGCCAGCGCGAAGGGTGACAGGGGTTGGCAAGAGACCCAGTACTTC.

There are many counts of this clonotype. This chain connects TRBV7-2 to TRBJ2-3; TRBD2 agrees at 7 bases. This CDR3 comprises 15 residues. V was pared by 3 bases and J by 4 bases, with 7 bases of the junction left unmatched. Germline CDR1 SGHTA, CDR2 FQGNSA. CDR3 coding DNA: TGTGCCAGCAGCTTGTCGACTAGCAACGCAGATACGCAGTATTTT. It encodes CASSLSTSNADTQYF.

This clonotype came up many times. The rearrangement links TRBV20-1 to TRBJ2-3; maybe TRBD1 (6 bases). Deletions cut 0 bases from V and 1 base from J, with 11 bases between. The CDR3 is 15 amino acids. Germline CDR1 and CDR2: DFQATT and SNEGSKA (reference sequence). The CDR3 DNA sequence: TGCAGTGCTAGAGATTGGGGGCTCCGCACAGATACGCAGTATTTT. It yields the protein CSARDWGLRTDTQYF.

The CDR3 DNA is TGCGCCAGCAGCGCTTCTGGGACTAGGGTGCCCAATGAGCAGTTCTTC. It yields the protein CASSASGTRVPNEQFF. This sequence joins TRBV5-1 and TRBJ2-1; 8 bases align to TRBD2. With 4 bases clipped from V and 6 bases from J, the junction kept 12 bases outside the gene matches. The CDR3 covers 16 residues. Germline CDR1 is SGHRS and CDR2 is YFSETQ.

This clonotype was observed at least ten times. In DNA, the CDR3 is TGTGCCAGCAGCTTAGGGGAGGGGAACTACGAGCAGTACTTC. Protein sequence: CASSLGEGNYEQYF. The gene calls are TRBV7-2 and TRBJ2-7, with 7 bases fitting TRBD2. Germline trimming cut 1 base from V and 3 bases from J; bases unmatched to any gene: 3. The V gene's germline CDR1 is SGHTA and CDR2 FQGNSA. This CDR3 comprises 14 residues.